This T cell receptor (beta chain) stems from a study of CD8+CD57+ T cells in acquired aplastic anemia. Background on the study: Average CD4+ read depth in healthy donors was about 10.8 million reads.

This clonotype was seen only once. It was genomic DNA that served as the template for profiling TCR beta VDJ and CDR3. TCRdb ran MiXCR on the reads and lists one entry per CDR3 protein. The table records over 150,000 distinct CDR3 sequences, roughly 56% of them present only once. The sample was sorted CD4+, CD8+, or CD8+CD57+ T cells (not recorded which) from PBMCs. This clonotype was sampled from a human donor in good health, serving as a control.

Written as DNA, the CDR3 is TGCAGTGCTAGGTGCCTAGCGGGGGGGAGGAGCGAGCAGTACTTC. Protein product: CSARCLAGGRSEQYF. V gene TRBV20-1 combines with J gene TRBJ2-7; 12 nucleotides align to TRBD2. The V segment lost 3 bases and the J segment 6 bases; nucleotides outside the gene matches: 9. This CDR3 region has 15 residues. Per the germline V gene, CDR1 is DFQATT and CDR2 is SNEGSKA (reference sequence).